This is a list of T cell receptor beta chains from one sample in a study of cytomegalovirus exposure and HLA in healthy donors. Measured with immunoSEQ multiplex PCR; TCRdb has only the in-frame clones, and not every one. Among around 180,000 clones listed, around 80% were seen once. Sequenced input: PBMCs. The receptor set was obtained from a woman in her twenties or thirties in good health and CMV-seropositive. The CDR3 runs from the conserved cysteine through the conserved F or W. Each record gives: clone size, CDR3 length, V gene, J gene, D gene, CDR3 DNA, CDR3 protein. A D gene is named only where the DNA matches it firmly. Rows give clone size only sometimes, using once, few, many, or a class for an expanded clone.

size: few
length: 15
V: TRBV2
J: TRBJ2-2
D: TRBD2
DNA: TGTGCCAGGAAGAGGACTAGCGGGAACACCGGGGAGCTGTTTTTT
CDR3: CARKRTSGNTGELFF

size: .
length: 15
V: TRBV5-1
J: TRBJ2-3
D: TRBD2
DNA: TGCGCCAGCAGTATAGCGGGAGGGGACACAGATACGCAGTATTTT
CDR3: CASSIAGGDTDTQYF

size: .
length: 18
V: TRBV15
J: TRBJ2-1
D: TRBD2
DNA: TGTGCCACCAGCAGACTGCCGACTAGCGCCGAGGGAGAGGGTGAGCAGTTCTTC
CDR3: CATSRLPTSAEGEGEQFF

size: .
length: 14
V: TRBV5-6
J: TRBJ2-7
D: .
DNA: TGTGCCAGCAGCCCTCAGGGGAGCGTCTACGAGCAGTACTTC
CDR3: CASSPQGSVYEQYF

size: .
length: 15
V: TRBV7-2
J: TRBJ2-7
D: .
DNA: TGTGCCAGCAGCTTAAGTGGACGGACTACCTACGAGCAGTACTTC
CDR3: CASSLSGRTTYEQYF

size: .
length: 14
V: TRBV19
J: TRBJ2-1
D: .
DNA: TGTGCCAGTAGTATATATTCGAACAACAATGAGCAGTTCTTC
CDR3: CASSIYSNNNEQFF

size: .
length: 16
V: TRBV5-6
J: TRBJ2-3
D: .
DNA: TGTGCCAGCAGCCGTAGCACAGGGCCCAGCACAGATACGCAGTATTTT
CDR3: CASSRSTGPSTDTQYF

size: .
length: 15
V: TRBV7-6
J: TRBJ2-7
D: .
DNA: TGTGCCAGCAGCTTAACCCGGGGGACGGACTACGAGCAGTACTTC
CDR3: CASSLTRGTDYEQYF

size: .
length: 14
V: TRBV5-4
J: TRBJ1-4
D: .
DNA: TGTGCCAGCAGCTTCGACAGGTTAAATGAAAAACTGTTTTTT
CDR3: CASSFDRLNEKLFF

size: .
length: 15
V: TRBV28
J: TRBJ1-2
D: .
DNA: TGTGCCAGCCTAAGCCGACAGCCCTCTAACTATGGCTACACCTTC
CDR3: CASLSRQPSNYGYTF

size: .
length: 15
V: TRBV28
J: TRBJ2-7
D: TRBD2
DNA: TGTGCCAGCAGAGCGGGACTAGCGGGATCCTACGAGCAGTACTTC
CDR3: CASRAGLAGSYEQYF

size: once
length: 15
V: TRBV7-2
J: TRBJ1-2
D: TRBD1
DNA: TGTGCCAGCAGCTTACGACAGGGGGTAAACTATGGCTACACCTTC
CDR3: CASSLRQGVNYGYTF

size: once
length: 14
V: TRBV7-2
J: TRBJ2-1
D: .
DNA: TGTGCCAGCAGCTCCTCGGGGACCTACAATGAGCAGTTCTTC
CDR3: CASSSSGTYNEQFF

size: .
length: 14
V: TRBV25-1
J: TRBJ2-7
D: TRBD1
DNA: TGTGCCAGCAGACGGGGACAGACGTCCGGGGAGCAGTACTTC
CDR3: CASRRGQTSGEQYF

size: .
length: 14
V: TRBV7-9
J: TRBJ2-5
D: TRBD2
DNA: TGTGCCAGCAGCTTATTGTCGGGAGGAGAGACCCAGTACTTC
CDR3: CASSLLSGGETQYF

size: .
length: 16
V: TRBV30
J: TRBJ2-3
D: TRBD1
DNA: TGTGCCTGGAGGGGGACAGGGCGGGCTAGCACAGATACGCAGTATTTT
CDR3: CAWRGTGRASTDTQYF

size: .
length: 15
V: TRBV5-1
J: TRBJ2-3
D: .
DNA: TGCGCCAGCAGCTTGGAGCCCACTAGCACAGATACGCAGTATTTT
CDR3: CASSLEPTSTDTQYF

size: .
length: 16
V: TRBV5-1
J: TRBJ2-7
D: TRBD2
DNA: TGCGCCAGCAGCCCGGGACTAGCATCGTCACCCTACGAGCAGTACTTC
CDR3: CASSPGLASSPYEQYF

size: .
length: 16
V: TRBV11-2
J: TRBJ2-7
D: .
DNA: TGTGCCAGCAGCTTCCCACTAGGTGCGGCCCGCTACGAGCAGTACTTC
CDR3: CASSFPLGAARYEQYF

size: few
length: 15
V: TRBV10-3
J: TRBJ1-4
D: .
DNA: TGTGCCATCAGTGAGTCGGAGGGGTCGAATGAAAAACTGTTTTTT
CDR3: CAISESEGSNEKLFF

size: .
length: 14
V: TRBV11-2
J: TRBJ1-3
D: .
DNA: TGTGCCAGCAGCTCGAGCCTCTCTGGAAACACCATATATTTT
CDR3: CASSSSLSGNTIYF

size: .
length: 11
V: TRBV6-5
J: TRBJ2-7
D: .
DNA: TGTGCCAGCAGTCAGGGCCACGAGCAGTACTTC
CDR3: CASSQGHEQYF

size: .
length: 13
V: TRBV29-1
J: TRBJ2-1
D: TRBD2
DNA: TGCAGCGTTGAAGATCGGGGGGGGATTGAGCAGTTCTTC
CDR3: CSVEDRGGIEQFF

size: .
length: 13
V: TRBV21-1
J: TRBJ1-2
D: .
DNA: TGTGCCAGCAGCAATGGAGACAGGTGGGGCTACACCTTC
CDR3: CASSNGDRWGYTF

size: once
length: 15
V: TRBV19
J: TRBJ2-7
D: TRBD2
DNA: TGTGCCAGTGCTAAAGGGGTAGCGGGAAACTACGAGCAGTACTTC
CDR3: CASAKGVAGNYEQYF

size: few
length: 15
V: TRBV6-5
J: TRBJ2-3
D: .
DNA: TGTGCCAGCAGTTACTCCGACACCCGGACAGATACGCAGTATTTT
CDR3: CASSYSDTRTDTQYF

size: .
length: 16
V: TRBV7-3
J: TRBJ2-2
D: TRBD2
DNA: TGTGCCAGCAGCTTAACCCTAGCGGGAGTCGGCGGGGAGCTGTTTTTT
CDR3: CASSLTLAGVGGELFF

size: .
length: 14
V: TRBV6-1
J: TRBJ2-7
D: TRBD2
DNA: TGTGCCAGCAGATCCGGGACTAGCGGCTACGAGCAGTACTTC
CDR3: CASRSGTSGYEQYF

size: .
length: 17
V: TRBV19
J: TRBJ2-2
D: TRBD2
DNA: TGTGCCAGTAGTATAGGGACTAGCGGGTCGGACACCGGGGAGCTGTTTTTT
CDR3: CASSIGTSGSDTGELFF

size: .
length: 18
V: TRBV7-6
J: TRBJ2-2
D: TRBD2
DNA: TGTGCCAGCAGCTTAGCGGGGACTAGCGGGAGGATCACCGGGGAGCTGTTTTTT
CDR3: CASSLAGTSGRITGELFF

size: .
length: 15
V: TRBV12-2
J: TRBJ1-2
D: .
DNA: TGTGCAAGTCGCTTAGCGCGCGTAGGGGACTATGGCTACACCTTC
CDR3: CASRLARVGDYGYTF

size: .
length: 13
V: TRBV21-1
J: TRBJ1-4
D: .
DNA: TGTGCCAGCAGTGGACAGGGGAATGAAAAACTGTTTTTT
CDR3: CASSGQGNEKLFF

size: .
length: 15
V: TRBV5-1
J: TRBJ1-1
D: TRBD1
DNA: TGCGCCAGCAGCTCGGGACAGGGAATGAACACTGAAGCTTTCTTT
CDR3: CASSSGQGMNTEAFF

size: .
length: 12
V: TRBV14
J: TRBJ2-7
D: .
DNA: TGTGCCAGCAGCCAAGGAGCGTACGAGCAGTACTTC
CDR3: CASSQGAYEQYF

size: .
length: 15
V: TRBV5-1
J: TRBJ2-1
D: TRBD2
DNA: TGCGCCAGCAGCTTGTTGGGGGGGGGCTACAATGAGCAGTTCTTC
CDR3: CASSLLGGGYNEQFF

size: .
length: 12
V: TRBV13
J: TRBJ2-2
D: .
DNA: TGTGCCAGCAGCCCCATTACCGGGGAGCTGTTTTTT
CDR3: CASSPITGELFF

size: .
length: 14
V: TRBV28
J: TRBJ1-3
D: .
DNA: TGTGCCAGCAGTTTATACGGGTCTGGAAACACCATATATTTT
CDR3: CASSLYGSGNTIYF

size: .
length: 14
V: TRBV5-8
J: TRBJ1-1
D: .
DNA: TGTGCCAGCAGCTTACAACTACGTGGGACTGAAGCTTTCTTT
CDR3: CASSLQLRGTEAFF

size: .
length: 13
V: TRBV5-6
J: TRBJ2-1
D: TRBD1
DNA: TGTGCCACCAGGACAGGGGAGTGGGGTGAGCAGTTCTTC
CDR3: CATRTGEWGEQFF

size: few
length: 14
V: TRBV5-1
J: TRBJ2-3
D: .
DNA: TGCGCCAGCAGCTTCGGACAGAGCACAGATACGCAGTATTTT
CDR3: CASSFGQSTDTQYF

size: .
length: 14
V: TRBV11-2
J: TRBJ1-2
D: .
DNA: TGTGCCAGCAGCTTAGGTCAGGGTATCGGTGGCTACACCTTC
CDR3: CASSLGQGIGGYTF

size: once
length: 16
V: TRBV10-3
J: TRBJ2-3
D: .
DNA: TGTGCCATCAGTGCCGGGAGCCTAACTAGCACAGATACGCAGTATTTT
CDR3: CAISAGSLTSTDTQYF

size: .
length: 14
V: TRBV4-1
J: TRBJ1-2
D: TRBD1
DNA: TGCGCCAGCAGCCAAAGGGACAGGTACTATGGCTACACCTTC
CDR3: CASSQRDRYYGYTF

size: .
length: 16
V: TRBV28
J: TRBJ2-7
D: TRBD2
DNA: TGTGCCAGCAGTTTTGTGGGATCGTGGACTAGCGACGAGCAGTACTTC
CDR3: CASSFVGSWTSDEQYF

size: .
length: 15
V: TRBV14
J: TRBJ1-1
D: TRBD1
DNA: TGTGCCAGCAGCCATGGACAGGGGGAAACGGCTGAAGCTTTCTTT
CDR3: CASSHGQGETAEAFF

size: .
length: 14
V: TRBV28
J: TRBJ1-4
D: TRBD1
DNA: TGTGCCAGCAGGTATAGACAGGGCTGGGAAAAACTGTTTTTT
CDR3: CASRYRQGWEKLFF

size: few
length: 14
V: TRBV25-1
J: TRBJ2-1
D: .
DNA: TGTGCCAGCAGTGTGTTAGGGACATACAATGAGCAGTTCTTC
CDR3: CASSVLGTYNEQFF

size: .
length: 16
V: TRBV4-2
J: TRBJ2-1
D: .
DNA: TGTGCCAGCAGTCGAGAGATCGGGAGCTCCTACAATGAGCAGTTCTTC
CDR3: CASSREIGSSYNEQFF

size: .
length: 14
V: TRBV9
J: TRBJ1-1
D: .
DNA: TGTGCCAGCAGCGTACGGCAGGGAAACACTGAAGCTTTCTTT
CDR3: CASSVRQGNTEAFF

size: few
length: 13
V: TRBV5-6
J: TRBJ1-1
D: .
DNA: TGTGCCAGCAGCTTAGACACCAACACTGAAGCTTTCTTT
CDR3: CASSLDTNTEAFF